In this sample, the clone carrying this TCR beta chain turned up once. As yet, its antigen is unknown. PCR involved 60 Vbeta and 13 Jbeta primers. Per the study methods: A later analysis tallied 65 million to 85 million unique TCR beta chains, roughly 11 million of them shared. TCRdb keeps only in-frame clones here, not all; method: immunoSEQ multiplex PCR. V and J calls and clone size come straight from that table; D and trimming were deduced from the DNA. The sample has about 50,000 clones, 65% to 85% seen once. The data are from a study of cytomegalovirus exposure and HLA in healthy donors. Study results and limitations: In vitro confirmation showed a few CMV-associated chains to be CMV antigen specific. Certain indistinguishable V segments, among them TRBV6-2 and TRBV6-3, were excluded.

The germline V gene has CDR1 KGHSH and CDR2 LQKENI. Between the trimmed V and J ends, which lost 0 bases and 4 bases, there was a span of 6 bases. CDR3 length: 14 amino acids. This clonotype was obtained from a man younger than 45 in good health and CMV-seronegative. The chain uses TRBV18 and TRBJ2-2; no clear D. The sample was PBMCs. The CDR3: CASSPPNPTGELFF. The CDR3 DNA is TGTGCCAGCTCACCACCTAATCCCACCGGGGAGCTGTTTTTT.